The source of this TCR beta chain is a study of Ad26.COV2.S vaccination and SARS-CoV-2 variants. The CDR3 covers 14 residues. The junction had 7 bases not matched to a gene; V was cut back by 1 base and J by 7 bases. Germline loops: CDR1 ENHRY, CDR2 SYGVKD. Clones were read by immunoSEQ multiplex PCR, and TCRdb kept only the in-frame ones, dropping some. The profile covers about 410,000 clones, with about 88% appearing a single time and 3% to 3.5% taken by the ten largest. Treatment: 19 received Ad26.COV2.S at low or high dose, single or two shots; several received placebo; per-sample allocation not given. All samples were drawn on day 63, counting from the first vaccine or placebo injection. Built on an Ad26 vector, the vaccine expressed Wuhan-strain SARS-CoV-2 spike.

Sequences were derived from peripheral blood, sampled in a trial of Ad26.COV2.S vaccine versus placebo. The chain recombines TRBV10-3 with TRBJ2-7, with 7 positions matching TRBD1. This TCR came from a person aged 18 to 59 who received the Ad26.COV2.S COVID-19 vaccine or a placebo. CDR3 amino acids: CAISELGTGVEQYF. Written as DNA, the CDR3 is TGTGCCATCAGTGAGTTAGGAACAGGGGTAGAGCAGTACTTC.